This record concerns one TCR beta chain sequence. As yet, its antigen is unknown. These data come from a study of blood T cells in healthy people across ages. Study-wide findings and caveats: Roughly linear declines in TCR beta diversity per million T cells occurred with age. The long-lived group displayed more naive CD4+ cells, plus higher diversity, than the aged donors did.

The authors ran a second PCR of roughly 6 to 12 cycles using a sample-barcoded 5' primer and a J-beta primer mix. Paired-end reads containing CDR3 totaled no fewer than 3 million for each sample. TCRdb fed the 5' RACE reads into MiXCR, producing one record per CDR3 protein. The profile shows more than 800,000 distinct CDR3 sequences, 45% of them singletons. The receptor's source is a woman aged 60 to 75 in good health. The sequencing input was blood.

DNA for the CDR3: TGTGCCAGCAGTTACTCCGGAGGGGGGGCAGATACGCAGTATTTT. Encoded protein: CASSYSGGGADTQYF. V usage is TRBV6-6 and J usage is TRBJ2-3; D is perhaps TRBD2 (7 bases). V lost 0 bases and J lost 4, with 11 bases in between. Germline V lookup: CDR1 MNHNY, CDR2 SVGAGI (reference sequence). The CDR3 has 15 residues.